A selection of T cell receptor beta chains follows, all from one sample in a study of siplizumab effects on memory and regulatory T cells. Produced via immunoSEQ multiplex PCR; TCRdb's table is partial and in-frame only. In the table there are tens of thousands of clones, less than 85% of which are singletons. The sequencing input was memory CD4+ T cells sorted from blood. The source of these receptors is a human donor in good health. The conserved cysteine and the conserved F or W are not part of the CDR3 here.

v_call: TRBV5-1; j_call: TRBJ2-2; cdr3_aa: ASSAVTGGELF
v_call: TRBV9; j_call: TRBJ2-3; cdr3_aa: ASSVSVDTQY
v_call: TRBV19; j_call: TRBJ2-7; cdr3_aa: ASSAHSGSSEQY
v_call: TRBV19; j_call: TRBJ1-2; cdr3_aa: ASSIVGQEFYGYT
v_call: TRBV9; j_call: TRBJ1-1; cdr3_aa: ASSEDRGLWTEAF
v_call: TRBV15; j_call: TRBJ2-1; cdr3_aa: AKPGGPVYNEQF
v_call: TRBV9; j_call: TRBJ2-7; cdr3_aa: ASSASGGPDYEQY
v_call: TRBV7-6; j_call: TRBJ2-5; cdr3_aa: ASSEPTGTSGETQY
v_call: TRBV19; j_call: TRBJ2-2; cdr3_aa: ASSTQGARELF
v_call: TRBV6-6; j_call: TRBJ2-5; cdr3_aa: ASSRMGETQY
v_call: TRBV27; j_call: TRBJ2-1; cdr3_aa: ASSLGGEIRKGQF
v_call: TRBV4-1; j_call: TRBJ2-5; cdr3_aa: ASSQKTGGGETQY
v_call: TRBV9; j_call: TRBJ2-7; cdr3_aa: ASSPRLAAPLEQY
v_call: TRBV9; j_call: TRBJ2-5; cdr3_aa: ASSVGTFQETQY
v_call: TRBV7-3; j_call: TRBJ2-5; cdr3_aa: ASSQFPTEETQY
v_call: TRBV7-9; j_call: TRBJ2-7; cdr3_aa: ASSLDVGGIDEQY
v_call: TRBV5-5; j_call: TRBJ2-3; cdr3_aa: ASTPRGEADTQY
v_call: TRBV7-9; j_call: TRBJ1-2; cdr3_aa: ASSLDGTGASYGYT
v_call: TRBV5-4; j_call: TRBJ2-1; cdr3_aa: ASSLGGAPSYNEQF
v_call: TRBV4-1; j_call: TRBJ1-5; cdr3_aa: ASSQVGKDILAQH
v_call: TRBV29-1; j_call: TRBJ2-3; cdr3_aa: SVAPGDTQY
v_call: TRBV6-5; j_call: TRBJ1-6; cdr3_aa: ASSFSRDGGNSPLH